Listed here are 15 T cell receptor beta chains from one sample, sequenced in a study of cytomegalovirus exposure and HLA in healthy donors. PCR used 60 Vbeta primers and 13 Jbeta primers. This table comes from immunoSEQ multiplex PCR, and its TCRdb copy is limited to in-frame clones, with some not included. The repertoire holds 130,000 or so clones, with 50% to 80% as singletons. The sample was PBMCs. The receptors come from a woman aged 40 to 50 in good health and CMV-seropositive.

The chain's CDR3 is CASRVGGLLNTEAFF. CDR3 in DNA: TGTGCCAGCAGGGTCGGAGGACTCCTGAACACTGAAGCTTTCTTT. The rearrangement uses TRBV5-7 and TRBJ1-1; no clear D. TRBV5-7 is an open reading frame, and its role is uncertain. The CDR3 loop spans 15 amino acids. Trimming cost V 5 bases and J 0 bases, with 14 bases left between them.

This chain uses TRBV19 with TRBJ2-7; tentatively, D is TRBD2 (6 bases). The CDR3 runs to 17 residues. The germline V gene encodes CDR1 LNHDA and CDR2 SQIVND (reference sequence). V lost 0 bases and J lost 2, with 17 bases in between. CDR3 DNA sequence: TGTGCCAGTAGTATAGAGGCGCCTAGCGCCCAAACCTACGAGCAGTACTTC. The encoded protein is CASSIEAPSAQTYEQYF.

The genes are TRBV7-8 and TRBJ1-4; D remains ambiguous. V lost 8 bases, J lost 3 bases, and 13 bases lay in between. The germline V gene encodes CDR1 SGHVS and CDR2 FQNEAQ. The CDR3 has 14 residues. CDR3 coding DNA: TGTGCCAGCGGGGAGTACCAGGCTAATGAAAAACTGTTTTTT. Residues: CASGEYQANEKLFF.

This sequence joins TRBV19 and TRBJ1-5; D might be TRBD1 (5 bases). The germline V gene encodes CDR1 LNHDA and CDR2 SQIVND (reference sequence). The CDR3 consists of 17 residues. The V end was cut by 10 bases, the J end by 0 bases, with 22 bases between. CDR3 sequence reads: CATWGRTGPYSNQPQHF. CDR3 coding DNA: TGTGCCACCTGGGGGAGGACCGGTCCCTATAGCAATCAGCCCCAGCATTTT.

In this sample, this clone turned up a few times. The genes are TRBV7-2 and TRBJ2-7; TRBD1 aligns across 7 bases. Germline V CDR1 and CDR2: SGHTA, FQGNSA. The CDR3 contains 15 residues. J was trimmed by 0 bases and V by 5 bases; bases with no gene match: 7. The CDR3 region has the DNA TGTGCCAGCAGCCCCCCGACAGGGAGCTCCTACGAGCAGTACTTC. Its protein product is CASSPPTGSSYEQYF.

The chain combines TRBV5-1 with TRBJ1-4; TRBD1 matches 10 bases. The V gene's germline CDR1 is SGHRS and CDR2 YFSETQ. The length of the CDR3 is 14 residues. V trimming: 4 bases; J trimming: 8 bases; junction bases outside the gene matches: 5. The CDR3 loop reads CASSRGQGEEKLFF. For the CDR3, the DNA is TGCGCCAGCAGCCGAGGACAGGGGGAGGAAAAACTGTTTTTT.

V and J are TRBV15 and TRBJ2-3, with 9 bases aligning to TRBD2. The CDR3 runs to 17 residues. Trimming cost V 0 bases and J 2 bases; bases outside gene matches: 6. CDR1 is LNHNV and CDR2 is YYDKDF in the germline V gene (reference sequence). CDR3 residues: CATSREASGVNTDTQYF. As DNA, the CDR3 is TGTGCCACCAGCAGAGAGGCTAGCGGGGTTAACACAGATACGCAGTATTTT.

V and J are TRBV28 and TRBJ1-2, with D perhaps TRBD1 (5 bases). Trimming cost V 6 bases and J 4 bases, with 18 bases left between them. This CDR3 is built from 15 residues. Germline V gene data show CDR1 as MDHEN and CDR2 as SYDVKM. DNA of the CDR3: TGTGCCAGCAGCCCCCGGGACTTCCTTTTCTATGGCTACACCTTC. It codes for CASSPRDFLFYGYTF.

This rearrangement joins TRBV27 to TRBJ2-3, with D perhaps TRBD1 (5 bases). The V gene's germline CDR1 is MNHEY and CDR2 SMNVEV (reference sequence). The CDR3 extends over 17 amino acids. V was trimmed by 6 bases and J by 2 bases, leaving 21 bases between them. The CDR3 nucleotides are TGTGCCAGCAGAGGGTTCACAGGCGTCCACTACACAGATACGCAGTATTTT. This translates into CASRGFTGVHYTDTQYF.

The table lists this clone with a few counts. The CDR3: CASSSGTGKFF. The CDR3 DNA sequence: TGTGCCAGCAGCTCCGGGACAGGGAAATTCTTC. The chain joins TRBV7-9 to TRBJ2-1, with TRBD1 matching 9 bases. Germline lookup yields CDR1 SEHNR and CDR2 FQNEAQ (reference sequence). This CDR3 comprises 11 residues. With 4 bases clipped from V and 16 bases from J, the junction kept 5 bases outside the gene matches.

V gene TRBV14 combines with J gene TRBJ1-1; D remains ambiguous. The CDR3 is 14 amino acids. Trimming removed 0 bases at V and 5 bases at J, with 10 bases between. Germline lookup yields CDR1 SGHDN and CDR2 FVKESK. The CDR3 DNA follows: TGTGCCAGCAGCCAAGATTTTAGCGGAACTGAAGCTTTCTTT. As protein: CASSQDFSGTEAFF. The full variable domain, with the rest looked up from reference TRBV14 and TRBJ1-1, is EAGVTQFPSHSVIEKGQTVTLRCDPISGHDNLYWYRRVMGKEIKFLLHFVKESKQDESGMPNNRFLAERTGGTYSTLKVQPAELEDSGVYFCASSQDFSGTEAFFGQGTRLTVV.

The chain joins TRBV10-1 to TRBJ2-1, with 9 nucleotides matching TRBD1. The ends lost 4 bases at V and 0 bases at J; junction bases unmatched: 4. Germline V gene sequence: CDR1 WNHNN, CDR2 SYGVQD (reference sequence). There are 16 residues in the CDR3. The chain's CDR3 is CASSGGQGGSYNEQFF. CDR3 bases: TGCGCCAGCAGTGGGGGACAGGGCGGCTCCTACAATGAGCAGTTCTTC.

The chain combines TRBV10-1 with TRBJ2-3, with D possibly matching TRBD1 (6 bases). Germline V gene data show CDR1 as WNHNN and CDR2 as SYGVQD (reference sequence). The V and J ends lost 7 bases and 3 bases respectively, with 11 bases between them. This CDR3 spans 13 amino acids. Here the CDR3 reads CASTGRGTDTQYF. CDR3 nucleotide sequence: TGCGCCAGCACAGGCAGGGGAACAGATACGCAGTATTTT.

J is TRBJ2-2 and V is TRBV19; D remains unclear. Trimming removed 7 bases from V and 2 bases from J, with 5 bases in between. CDR1 is LNHDA, CDR2 SQIVND, per germline (reference sequence). CDR3 length: 12 amino acids. The CDR3 nucleotides are TGTGCCAGTAAATTAAACACCGGGGAGCTGTTTTTT. This codes for CASKLNTGELFF.

The gene calls are TRBV5-1 and TRBJ2-5; 8 bases fit TRBD2. The germline V gene encodes CDR1 SGHRS and CDR2 YFSETQ. J lost 1 base, V lost 6 bases, and 8 bases had no gene match. The CDR3 consists of 15 residues. The CDR3, as DNA: TGCGCCAGCACCCCACTAGCGGATCCCCAAGAGACCCAGTACTTC. Amino acid sequence: CASTPLADPQETQYF.